A single sample gave rise to the 21 T cell receptor beta chains below, sequenced in a study of T cell repertoires in cytomegalovirus infection. Their specific antigens are unknown. TCRdb used MiXCR to reprocess the reads, holding one entry per CDR3 protein. This sample has tens of thousands of distinct CDR3 sequences; about half occur once, and the top ten carry over 85%. The source was CD8+ T cells from cultured PBMCs, collected from culture after CMV antigen stimulation. Receptors were obtained from a human donor in good health (CMV status not recorded). Some clones in this sample may be carry-over from other donors' samples.

This clonotype was detected many times. V usage is TRBV27 and J usage is TRBJ1-2, with 8 nucleotides matching TRBD1. The germline CDR1 and CDR2 sequences are MNHEY and SMNVEV (reference sequence). With 2 bases clipped from V and 7 bases from J, the junction kept 6 bases outside the gene matches. The CDR3 consists of 14 residues. The CDR3 nucleotides read TGTGCCAGCAGTTTAGGCCCAGGACAGGGTGGCTACACCTTC. Translated: CASSLGPGQGGYTF.

This clonotype was counted only a few times. The chain has TRBV7-6 and TRBJ2-2; TRBD1 aligns across 10 bases. CDR1 SGHVS and CDR2 FNYEAQ come from the germline V gene. The CDR3 is 17 residues long. V lost 5 bases and J lost 5; bases outside the gene matches: 11. The CDR3 region is CASSIGTGATRTGELFF. DNA of the CDR3: TGTGCCAGCAGCATCGGGACAGGGGCCACGAGAACCGGGGAGCTGTTTTTT.

This clonotype has just a few counts. J is TRBJ2-1 and V is TRBV7-8, with 10 bases aligning to TRBD2. Per germline, CDR1 SGHVS and CDR2 FQNEAQ. This CDR3 has 22 amino acids. The ends lost 7 bases at V and 9 bases at J; junction bases unmatched: 33. The CDR3 is CASTSPREIGASGSVISGEQFF. CDR3 sequence (DNA): TGTGCCAGCACCTCCCCCCGAGAAATTGGGGCTAGCGGGAGCGTAATCAGTGGTGAGCAGTTCTTC.

The V gene is TRBV6-8, the J gene TRBJ1-3; possible D gene TRBD1, 6 bases. Trimming shortened V by 7 bases and J by 0 bases, and 19 bases separated the two germline ends. Germline V gene data show CDR1 as MNHGY and CDR2 as SAAAGT. The CDR3 is 17 amino acids. CDR3 protein: CASKGGGTFASGNTIYF. In DNA form, the CDR3 reads TGTGCCAGCAAAGGAGGGGGGACTTTCGCCTCTGGAAACACCATATATTTT.

The chain recombines TRBV4-1 with TRBJ2-3; 10 bases line up with TRBD2. Germline V gene lookup returns CDR1 MGHRA and CDR2 YSYEKL. This CDR3 region has 16 residues. Trimming removed 3 bases from V and 7 bases from J; junction bases left unmatched: 10. The CDR3 protein is CASSHPAGTSAYTQYF. The DNA of the CDR3 is TGCGCCAGCAGCCATCCGGCCGGGACTAGCGCCTATACGCAGTATTTT.

The CDR3 nucleotides read TGTGCCAGCAGCTTATTCGGCAGGGACCAAGAGACCCAGTACTTC. This encodes CASSLFGRDQETQYF. V gene TRBV11-2 combines with J gene TRBJ2-5; possibly TRBD1 for D (5 bases). Trimming left V 2 bases short and J 0 bases short, with 10 bases between. CDR3 length equals 15 residues. Per germline, CDR1 SGHAT and CDR2 FQNNGV. The variable domain in full, completed from reference TRBV11-2 and TRBJ2-5, reads EAGVAQSPRYKIIEKRQSVAFWCNPISGHATLYWYQQILGQGPKLLIQFQNNGVVDDSQLPKDRFSAERLKGVDSTLKIQPAKLEDSAVYLCASSLFGRDQETQYFGPGTRLLVL.

This chain joins TRBV18 and TRBJ2-3, with TRBD1 matching over 12 bases. Germline V gene sequence: CDR1 KGHSH, CDR2 LQKENI. This CDR3 has 15 amino acids. V was clipped by 0 bases and J by 7 bases; unmatched bases: 2. The DNA of the CDR3 is TGTGCCAGCTCACCACCGGGACAGGGGGCAAATACGCAGTATTTT. Protein product: CASSPPGQGANTQYF.

This clonotype was picked up a small number of times. V and J are TRBV7-6 and TRBJ2-1; TRBD1 might be the D (5 bases). The CDR3 covers 18 residues. Looked up from germline, CDR1 is SGHVS and CDR2 is FNYEAQ. Trimming removed 1 base from V and 8 bases from J, with 24 bases in between. The CDR3 reads CASSLEVAQAAMGYEQFF. Here the CDR3 DNA reads TGTGCCAGCAGCTTAGAGGTGGCACAGGCGGCGATGGGGTATGAGCAGTTCTTC.

The chain couples TRBV7-6 to TRBJ1-1, with TRBD1 identical over 8 bases. The junction had 13 bases not matched to a gene; V was cut back by 4 bases and J by 0 bases. Germline values: CDR1 SGHVS, CDR2 FNYEAQ. The CDR3 runs to 18 residues. This CDR3 is CASSWAIADRGMNTEAFF. Written as DNA, the CDR3 is TGTGCCAGCAGCTGGGCTATTGCAGACAGGGGTATGAACACTGAAGCTTTCTTT.

The V call is TRBV7-2, the J call TRBJ2-5; 7 bases are a match to TRBD2. The CDR3 is made up of 14 amino acids. After removal of 3 bases from V and 3 bases from J, the junction contained 4 bases not matched to a gene. CDR1 is SGHTA and CDR2 is FQGNSA in the germline V gene. Written as DNA, the CDR3 is TGTGCCAGCAGCTTGCGGGAGACCAAAGAGACCCAGTACTTC. Translation: CASSLRETKETQYF.

This clonotype was counted only a few times. V is TRBV11-2 and J is TRBJ2-5; TRBD1 is a possible D gene (5 bases). The CDR3 loop spans 15 amino acids. The V end lost 6 bases, the J end lost 2 bases, and 16 bases lay between the germline ends. Germline CDR1 SGHAT, CDR2 FQNNGV. This chain's CDR3 is CASRFWSGPQETQYF. The CDR3 nucleotides are TGTGCCAGCAGGTTTTGGTCAGGGCCACAAGAGACCCAGTACTTC.

The gene calls are TRBV19 and TRBJ1-5, with TRBD1 matching 9 bases. Germline V lookup: CDR1 LNHDA, CDR2 SQIVND (reference sequence). Trimming at V came to 6 bases and at J to 0 bases, leaving 3 bases not matched to a gene. CDR3 length: 15 amino acids. CDR3 in amino acids: CASSRDRVSNQPQHF. CDR3 nucleotides: TGTGCCAGTAGCAGGGACAGGGTTAGCAATCAGCCCCAGCATTTT.

CDR3 sequence (DNA): TGTGCCAGCGCGACAGGGGAAAATTCACCCCTCCACTTT. It yields the protein CASATGENSPLHF. This rearrangement joins TRBV6-4 to TRBJ1-6; TRBD1 agrees at 8 bases. V dropped 8 bases and J dropped 7; count of bases not matched to a gene: 4. The CDR3 extends over 13 amino acids. The germline V gene encodes CDR1 MRHNA and CDR2 SNTAGT.

This clonotype was picked up one time. The CDR3 sequence: CASSSQGPYNEQFF. CDR3 nucleotide sequence: TGTGCCAGCAGCTCACAGGGACCCTACAATGAGCAGTTCTTC. The chain combines TRBV7-1 with TRBJ2-1; D may correspond to TRBD1 or TRBD2 (5 bases each). TRBV7-1 is treated as an ORF (open reading frame) with a function not yet certain. The CDR3 loop spans 14 amino acids. The V end was cut by 2 bases, the J end by 2 bases, with 7 bases between.

This chain joins TRBV6-6 and TRBJ1-1; D might be TRBD1 (5 bases). Germline CDR1 is MNHNY and CDR2 is SVGAGI (reference sequence). This CDR3 is 14 amino acids long. With 6 bases removed from V and 4 bases from J, the gap between germline ends came to 15 bases. The CDR3, as DNA: TGTGCCAGCAGCCCCGCAGGGAGGGGCACTGAAGCTTTCTTT. It yields the protein CASSPAGRGTEAFF.

This clonotype was seen more than once but under ten times. The V and J genes are TRBV7-9 and TRBJ2-7, with 9 bases aligning to TRBD2. Germline CDR1 SEHNR, CDR2 FQNEAQ (reference sequence). J gave up 5 bases and V 6 bases, and 14 bases lay outside the gene matches. The CDR3 runs to 16 residues. CDR3 sequence: CASSQAGRAGGNEQYF. The CDR3 DNA reads TGTGCCAGCAGTCAGGCTGGTAGAGCGGGAGGAAACGAGCAGTACTTC.

The rearrangement uses TRBV6-5 and TRBJ1-1; tentative D call: TRBD1 (6 bases). Looked up from germline, CDR1 is MNHEY and CDR2 is SVGAGI. V lost 9 bases to trimming and J lost 0 bases, with 17 bases between them. The CDR3 consists of 15 residues. In DNA, the CDR3 is TGTGCCAGTCAAGGAACGACAGGCATGAACACTGAAGCTTTCTTT. Amino acid sequence: CASQGTTGMNTEAFF.

V usage is TRBV15 and J usage is TRBJ1-1; a weak D match, TRBD1 (6 bases). Deletions cut 0 bases from V and 8 bases from J, with 13 bases between. The CDR3 loop spans 14 amino acids. Germline V gene data show CDR1 as LNHNV and CDR2 as YYDKDF (reference sequence). CDR3 sequence (DNA): TGTGCCACCAGCAGAGATAACAGGGTTCTCGAAGCTTTCTTT. Its protein is CATSRDNRVLEAFF.

This rearrangement joins TRBV7-3 to TRBJ1-1; tentative D call: TRBD1 (6 bases). CDR1 SGHTA and CDR2 FQGTGA come from the germline V gene. The V end lost 3 bases, the J end lost 0 bases, and 11 bases lay between the germline ends. CDR3 size: 15 residues. The CDR3 DNA sequence: TGTGCCAGCAGCTTGATAGGGGGAATGAACACTGAAGCTTTCTTT. Encoded protein: CASSLIGGMNTEAFF.

The rearrangement joins TRBV10-3 to TRBJ2-3; D might be TRBD1 (5 bases). The CDR3 contains 15 residues. Germline-derived CDR1 and CDR2 are ENHRY and SYGVKD. Trimming shortened V by 5 bases and J by 1 base, and 13 bases separated the two germline ends. The CDR3 loop reads CAISSPDIRTDTQYF. CDR3 coding DNA: TGTGCCATCAGTTCGCCGGACATACGCACAGATACGCAGTATTTT.

The V call is TRBV7-8, the J call TRBJ1-1, with 7 bases identical to TRBD1. Germline assignment: CDR1 SGHVS and CDR2 FQNEAQ. This CDR3 region has 17 residues. The V gene end was trimmed by 4 bases and the J gene end by 1 base; junction bases not matched to a gene: 12. CDR3 region: CASSSRGTGVTNTEAFF. CDR3 coding DNA: TGTGCCAGCAGCTCTAGAGGCACAGGGGTTACGAACACTGAAGCTTTCTTT.